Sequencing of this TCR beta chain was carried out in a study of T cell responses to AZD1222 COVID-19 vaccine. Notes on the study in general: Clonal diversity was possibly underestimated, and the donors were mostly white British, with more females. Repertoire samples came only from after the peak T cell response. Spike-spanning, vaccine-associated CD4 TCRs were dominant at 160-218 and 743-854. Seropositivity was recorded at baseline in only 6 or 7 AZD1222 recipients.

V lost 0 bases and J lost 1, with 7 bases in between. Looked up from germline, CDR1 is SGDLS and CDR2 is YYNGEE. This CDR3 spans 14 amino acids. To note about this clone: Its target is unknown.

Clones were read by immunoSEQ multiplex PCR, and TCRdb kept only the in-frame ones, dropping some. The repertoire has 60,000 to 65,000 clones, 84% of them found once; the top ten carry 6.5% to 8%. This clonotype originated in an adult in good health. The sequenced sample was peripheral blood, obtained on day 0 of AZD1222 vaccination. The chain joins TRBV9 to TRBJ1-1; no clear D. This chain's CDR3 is CASSVVGRNTEAFF. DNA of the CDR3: TGTGCCAGCAGCGTAGTGGGTAGGAACACTGAAGCTTTCTTT.